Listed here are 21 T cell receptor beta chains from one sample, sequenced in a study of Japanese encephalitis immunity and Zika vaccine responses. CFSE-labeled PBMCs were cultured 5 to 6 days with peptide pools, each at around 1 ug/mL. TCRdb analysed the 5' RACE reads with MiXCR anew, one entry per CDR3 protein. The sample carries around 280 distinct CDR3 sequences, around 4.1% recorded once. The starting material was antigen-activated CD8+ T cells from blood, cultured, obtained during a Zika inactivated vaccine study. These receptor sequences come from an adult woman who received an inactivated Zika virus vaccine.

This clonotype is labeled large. The CDR3 nucleotides read TGCAGTGCTAGAGACTCAAGACAGGGCGACACCGGGGAGCTGTTTTTT. Residues: CSARDSRQGDTGELFF. The chain combines TRBV20-1 with TRBJ2-2; 7 bases align to TRBD1. The V gene end was trimmed by 0 bases and the J gene end by 3 bases; junction bases not matched to a gene: 7. Germline loops: CDR1 DFQATT, CDR2 SNEGSKA (reference sequence). CDR3 length: 16 residues.

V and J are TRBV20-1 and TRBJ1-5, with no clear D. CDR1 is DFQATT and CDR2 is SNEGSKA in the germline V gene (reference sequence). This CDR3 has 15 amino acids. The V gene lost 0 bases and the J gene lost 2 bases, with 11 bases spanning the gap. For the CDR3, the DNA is TGCAGTGCTAGAGAAGCGGGAGAGGGCAATCAGCCCCAGCATTTT. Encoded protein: CSAREAGEGNQPQHF.

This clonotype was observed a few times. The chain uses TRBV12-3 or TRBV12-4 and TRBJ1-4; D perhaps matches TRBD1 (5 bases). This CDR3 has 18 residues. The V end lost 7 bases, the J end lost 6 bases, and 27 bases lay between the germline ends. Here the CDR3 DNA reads TGTGCCAGCACCCCGTTCGTTTCAAAGGGGCAGGTAGATGAAAAACTGTTTTTT. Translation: CASTPFVSKGQVDEKLFF.

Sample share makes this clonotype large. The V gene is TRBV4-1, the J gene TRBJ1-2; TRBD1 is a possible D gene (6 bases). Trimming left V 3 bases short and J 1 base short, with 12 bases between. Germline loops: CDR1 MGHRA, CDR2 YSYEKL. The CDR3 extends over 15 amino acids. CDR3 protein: CASSQAHRVNYGYTF. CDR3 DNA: TGCGCCAGCAGCCAGGCACACAGGGTTAACTATGGCTACACCTTC.

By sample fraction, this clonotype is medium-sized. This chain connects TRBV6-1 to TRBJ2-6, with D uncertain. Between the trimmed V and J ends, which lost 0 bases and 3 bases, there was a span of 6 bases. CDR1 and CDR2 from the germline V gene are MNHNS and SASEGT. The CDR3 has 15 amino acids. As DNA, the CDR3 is TGTGCCAGCAGTGAAGCTAAGGATGGGGCCAACGTCCTGACTTTC. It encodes CASSEAKDGANVLTF.

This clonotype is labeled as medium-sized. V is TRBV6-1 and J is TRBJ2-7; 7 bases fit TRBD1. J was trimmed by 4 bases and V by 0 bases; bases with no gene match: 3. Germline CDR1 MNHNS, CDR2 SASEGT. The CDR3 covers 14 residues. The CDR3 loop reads CASSEADRNYEQYF. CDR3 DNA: TGTGCCAGCAGTGAAGCGGACAGGAATTACGAGCAGTACTTC.

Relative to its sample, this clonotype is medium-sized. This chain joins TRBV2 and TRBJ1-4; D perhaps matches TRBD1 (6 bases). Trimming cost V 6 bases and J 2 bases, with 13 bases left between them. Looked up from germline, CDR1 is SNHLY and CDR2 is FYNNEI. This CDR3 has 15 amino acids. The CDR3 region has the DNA TGTGCCAGCAGGCCCACAGGGTTGACTAATGAAAAACTGTTTTTT. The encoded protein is CASRPTGLTNEKLFF.

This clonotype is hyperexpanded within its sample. The CDR3: CASSQGLADTQPQHF. DNA for the CDR3: TGCGCCAGCAGCCAAGGTTTGGCAGATACCCAGCCCCAGCATTTT. The gene calls are TRBV4-1 and TRBJ1-5; D unclear. Trimming removed 1 base from V and 7 bases from J, with 14 bases in between. Looked up from germline, CDR1 is MGHRA and CDR2 is YSYEKL. CDR3 length: 15 residues.

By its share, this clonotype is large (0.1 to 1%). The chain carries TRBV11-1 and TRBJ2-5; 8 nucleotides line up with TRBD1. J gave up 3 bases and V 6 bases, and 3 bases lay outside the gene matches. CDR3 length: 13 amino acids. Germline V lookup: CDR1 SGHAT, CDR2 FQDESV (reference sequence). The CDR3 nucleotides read TGTGCCAGCAGACCGGGACAGGAAGAGACCCAGTACTTC. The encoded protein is CASRPGQEETQYF.

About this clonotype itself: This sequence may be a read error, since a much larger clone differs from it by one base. CDR3 in DNA: TGTGCCAACAGCTTAGGGGGGGCGGACAATCAGCCCCAGCATTTT. It encodes CANSLGGADNQPQHF. The genes are TRBV7-8 and TRBJ1-5, with D possibly being TRBD1 (6 bases). This CDR3 has 15 amino acids. CDR1 and CDR2 from the germline V gene are SGHVS and FQNEAQ. The full variable domain, with the rest looked up from reference TRBV7-8 and TRBJ1-5, is GAGVSQSPRYKVAKRGQDVALRCDPISGHVSLFWYQQALGQGPEFLTYFQNEAQLDKSGLPSDRFFAERPEGSVSTLKIQRTQQEDSAVYLCANSLGGADNQPQHFGDGTRLSIL.

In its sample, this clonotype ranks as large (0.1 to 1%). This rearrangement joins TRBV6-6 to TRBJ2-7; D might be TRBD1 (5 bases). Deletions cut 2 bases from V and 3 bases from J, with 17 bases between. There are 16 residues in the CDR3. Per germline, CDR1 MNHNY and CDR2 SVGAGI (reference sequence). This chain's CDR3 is CASSYDVLGDDYEQYF. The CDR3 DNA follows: TGTGCCAGCAGTTACGATGTCTTAGGGGATGACTACGAGCAGTACTTC.

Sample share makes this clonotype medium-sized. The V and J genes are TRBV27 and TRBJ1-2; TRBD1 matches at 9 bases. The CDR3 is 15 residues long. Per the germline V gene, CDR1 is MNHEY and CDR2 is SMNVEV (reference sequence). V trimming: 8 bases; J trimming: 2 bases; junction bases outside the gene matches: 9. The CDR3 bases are TGTGCCAGCGGGGCCCGGGACAGGGACAACTATGGCTACACCTTC. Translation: CASGARDRDNYGYTF.

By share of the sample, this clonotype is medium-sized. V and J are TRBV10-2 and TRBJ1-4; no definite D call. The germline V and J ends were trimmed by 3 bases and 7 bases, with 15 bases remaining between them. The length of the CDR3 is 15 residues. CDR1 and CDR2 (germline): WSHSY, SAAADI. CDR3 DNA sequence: TGCGCCAGCAGTGACCCGGTACGGGTGGGTGAAAAACTGTTTTTT. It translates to CASSDPVRVGEKLFF.

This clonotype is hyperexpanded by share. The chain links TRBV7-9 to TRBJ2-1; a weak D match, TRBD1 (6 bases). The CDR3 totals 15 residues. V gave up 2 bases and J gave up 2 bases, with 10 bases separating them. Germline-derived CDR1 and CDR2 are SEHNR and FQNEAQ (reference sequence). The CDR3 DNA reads TGTGCCAGCAGCTTATCAGGGGATCCCTACAATGAGCAGTTCTTC. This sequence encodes CASSLSGDPYNEQFF.

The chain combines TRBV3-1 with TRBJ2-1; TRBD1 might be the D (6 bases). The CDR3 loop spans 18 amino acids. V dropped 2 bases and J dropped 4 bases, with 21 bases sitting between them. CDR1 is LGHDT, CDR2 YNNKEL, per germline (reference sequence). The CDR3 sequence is CASSQIRPGQPLYNEQFF. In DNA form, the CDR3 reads TGTGCCAGCAGCCAAATCAGGCCCGGACAGCCCCTATACAATGAGCAGTTCTTC.

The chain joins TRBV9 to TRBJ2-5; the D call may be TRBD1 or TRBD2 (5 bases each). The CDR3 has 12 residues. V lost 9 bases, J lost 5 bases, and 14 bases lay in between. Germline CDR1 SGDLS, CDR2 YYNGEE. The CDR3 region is CATPSGQETQYF. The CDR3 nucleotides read TGTGCCACCCCATCGGGGCAGGAGACCCAGTACTTC.

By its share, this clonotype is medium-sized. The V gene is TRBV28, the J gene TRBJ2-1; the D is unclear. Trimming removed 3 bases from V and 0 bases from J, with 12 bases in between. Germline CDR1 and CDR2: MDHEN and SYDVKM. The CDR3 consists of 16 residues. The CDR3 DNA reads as TGTGCCAGCAGTTTTTTTGTAGCTATCTCCTACAATGAGCAGTTCTTC. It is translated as CASSFFVAISYNEQFF.

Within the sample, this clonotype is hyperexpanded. The DNA for the CDR3 is TGCAGTGCTAGACACCTTGAGAATGAAAAACTGTTTTTT. It translates to CSARHLENEKLFF. The rearrangement links TRBV20-1 to TRBJ1-4; D is undetermined. Germline V gives CDR1 DFQATT, CDR2 SNEGSKA (reference sequence). The CDR3 runs to 13 residues. The V end lost 2 bases, the J end lost 5 bases, and 9 bases lay between the germline ends.

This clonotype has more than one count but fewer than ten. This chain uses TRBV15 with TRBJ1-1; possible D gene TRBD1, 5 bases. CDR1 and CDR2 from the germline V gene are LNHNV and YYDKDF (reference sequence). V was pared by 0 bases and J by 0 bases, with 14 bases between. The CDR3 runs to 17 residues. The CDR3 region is CATSRDPLWDLNTEAFF. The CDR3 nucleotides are TGTGCCACCAGCAGAGATCCATTGTGGGACCTGAACACTGAAGCTTTCTTT.

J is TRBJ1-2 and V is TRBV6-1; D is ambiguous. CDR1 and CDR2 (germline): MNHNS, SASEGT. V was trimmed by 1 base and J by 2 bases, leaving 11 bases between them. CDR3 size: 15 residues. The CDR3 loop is CASSEGPGENYGYTF. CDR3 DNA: TGTGCCAGCAGTGAAGGGCCCGGAGAGAACTATGGCTACACCTTC.

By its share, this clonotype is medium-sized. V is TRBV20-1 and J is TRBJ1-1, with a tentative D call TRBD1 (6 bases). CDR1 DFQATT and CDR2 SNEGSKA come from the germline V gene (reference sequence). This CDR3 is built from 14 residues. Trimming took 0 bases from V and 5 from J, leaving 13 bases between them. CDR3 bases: TGCAGTGCTAGAGAGCTAGGGGGAGGGACTGAAGCTTTCTTT. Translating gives CSARELGGGTEAFF.